Given below is one T cell receptor (beta chain) in context. The table came from immunoSEQ multiplex PCR; TCRdb's copy has only in-frame clones and leaves some out. The sample has about 380,000 clones, more than 70% seen once. The entry originates in a study of blood T cell repertoires in COVID-19. Study-level background: Acute and convalescent COVID-19 specimens originated in the United States, Italy and Spain. In each case, the material was cDNA or gDNA derived from T cells, B-cell-depleted T cells, or PBMCs.

The CDR3 is made up of 16 amino acids. CDR1 and CDR2 from the germline V gene are SGHTA and FQGTGA. The V end lost 3 bases, the J end lost 2 bases, and 17 bases lay between the germline ends. V usage is TRBV7-3 and J usage is TRBJ2-7; a weak D match, TRBD1 (6 bases). This sequence originates from a woman between 18 and 29 years old who had recovered from COVID-19. The sequenced sample was PBMCs or T cells enriched from blood (not recorded which). CDR3 nucleotide sequence: TGTGCCAGCAGCTTTGGCGGGCAGGGGCTACCCTACGAGCAGTACTTC. This encodes CASSFGGQGLPYEQYF.